This TCR beta chain came from a study of shared clonotypes between healthy human individuals. Study-level results: Sequencing depth was expected to influence donor clonotype sharing. In contrast to clonotypes shared by all four donors, non-shared clonotypes had lower generation probabilities.

For this clone: Its antigen is unidentified.

The study drew all its donors from Caucasian adults living in Nashville, Tennessee. Into CD45RA+ naive and CD45RA-negative memory subsets, the CD4+ cells were split. TCRdb's table, derived via immunoSEQ multiplex PCR, lists solely in-frame clones and lacks some. The table includes some 1,400,000 clones, 95% to 97% detected once. Germline lookup yields CDR1 SGDLS and CDR2 YYNGEE. The CDR3 is 14 residues long. V shed 0 bases and J shed 2 bases, with 9 bases lying between them. The sample taken for sequencing was naive CD4+ T cells sorted from blood. Subset denoted: CD45RA+ positively selected. The chain is built from TRBV9 and TRBJ2-7, with D possibly matching TRBD2 (5 bases). The source of this sequence is a man aged 25-40 years in good health. Here the CDR3 reads CASSVGAEAYEQYF. DNA for the CDR3: TGTGCCAGCAGCGTAGGAGCGGAGGCCTACGAGCAGTACTTC. The complete variable domain, with remaining parts taken from reference TRBV9 and TRBJ2-7, reads DSGVTQTPKHLITATGQRVTLRCSPRSGDLSVYWYQQSLDQGLQFLIQYYNGEERAKGNILERFSAQQFPDLHSELNLSSLELGDSALYFCASSVGAEAYEQYFGPGTRLTVT.